The T cell receptor beta chain described here comes from a study of regulatory T cells in long-lasting Graves disease. This clonotype was recorded at least ten times. Time point of the sample: newly diagnosed GD, antithyroid drugs for less than 3 months. From PBMCs, RNA was extracted and then used to make the TCR library. Trimming removed 3 bases from V and 1 base from J, with 6 bases in between. Germline CDR1 reads LNHDA; CDR2 reads SQIVND (reference sequence). This CDR3 comprises 13 residues. Both iRepertoire HTBI primers and Arm-PCR of CDR3 regions were used to build the TCR beta libraries. MiXCR, run by TCRdb on the multiplex PCR reads, gives a single entry per CDR3 protein. Here the sample spans some 500,000 distinct CDR3 sequences, more than 15% being singletons. These data also featured in a second study, about T cells in Graves' hyperthyroidism and ophthalmopathy.

The chain carries TRBV19 and TRBJ1-1; no firm D call. This TCR was recovered from a woman aged 35-60 years with Graves disease. The material was peripheral blood mononuclear cells (PBMCs), obtained at new diagnosis, from a patient treated with antithyroid drugs. In DNA form, the CDR3 reads TGTGCCAGTAGTATTGGCAGGAACACTGAAGCTTTCTTT. Amino acids: CASSIGRNTEAFF.